This is a list of T cell receptor beta chains from one sample in a study of OX40 agonist ivuxolimab in advanced cancers. The assay was immunoSEQ multiplex PCR, and TCRdb's table has in-frame clones only and misses some. The sample contains 65,000 to 80,000 clones, over 90% of which appear only once. The input for sequencing was CD4+ or CD8+ T cells sorted from blood, taken in a trial of the OX40 agonist ivuxolimab. These receptors were taken from an adult with an advanced solid tumor such as melanoma, head and neck, liver or kidney cancer. Each CDR3 is given with its conserved first and last residue. Each record gives: V gene, CDR3 protein.

V gene: TRBV30
CDR3 protein: CAWSVLKSTDTQYF

V gene: TRBV6-5
CDR3 protein: CASSQDNTDTQYF

V gene: TRBV30
CDR3 protein: CAWSPGQGAYEQYF

V gene: TRBV5-6
CDR3 protein: CASIKRGGVGELFF

V gene: TRBV9
CDR3 protein: CASSVAGWGNTEAFF

V gene: TRBV9
CDR3 protein: CASSVDSSRGDEQFF

V gene: TRBV7-8
CDR3 protein: CASSGVGETQYF

V gene: TRBV7-8
CDR3 protein: CASSLGATNTGELFF

V gene: TRBV7-9
CDR3 protein: CASSLAGESTAETQYF

V gene: TRBV2
CDR3 protein: CASGRGQKNTEAFF

V gene: TRBV11-3
CDR3 protein: CASSIDRPVPEAFF

V gene: TRBV15
CDR3 protein: CATSRGTQYETQYF

V gene: TRBV2
CDR3 protein: CASSGSQGFTYEQYF

V gene: TRBV7-8
CDR3 protein: CASSLVSGQYNEQFF